A selection of T cell receptor beta chains follows, all from one sample in a study of blood T cell repertoires in COVID-19. TCRdb's copy holds only in-frame clones and misses some; the assay was immunoSEQ multiplex PCR. The table includes 150,000 to 200,000 clones, about 77% detected once. Sequenced input: peripheral blood. The source of these receptors is a woman aged 80 or over with acute or convalescent COVID-19. The conserved cysteine and the conserved F or W are not part of the CDR3 here. Each record gives: D gene, V gene, CDR3 protein. The D gene is left open where the match is weak.

-	TRBV24-1	ATSGSGYGYT
TRBD1	TRBV6-5	ASRGQGAYWGPLH
TRBD1	TRBV2	ASRADRREQY
TRBD2	TRBV5-1	ASSGWCSGGSSTDTQY
-	TRBV4-2	ASSQDWEAVNEQF
TRBD2	TRBV19	ASSMKLAGHTGELF
TRBD2	TRBV3-1/TRBV3-2	ASSQGAWREGNREQF
-	TRBV19	ASRDPNLSILYGYT
TRBD1	TRBV19	AAEDRSFYGYT
TRBD1	TRBV11-2	ASSWTDRGNTEAF
TRBD2	TRBV30	AWGSGGARYEQY
TRBD1	TRBV24-1	ATSDGGGRGYT
-	TRBV11-2	ASSGQEAF
-	TRBV6-6	ASRGEGMNTEAF
-	TRBV28	ASRVGTNYGYT
TRBD2	TRBV11-1	ASSFGRHTDTQY
TRBD1	TRBV7-2	ASSLEGGWDSAPYEQY
TRBD1	TRBV6-5	ASSYSGRGQRGYT
-	TRBV19	ASSIVGAYGYT
-	TRBV5-1	ASSLVSGVPSYGYT
-	TRBV28	ASSRTDYGYT
-	TRBV6-5	ASRRRAAQETQY
-	TRBV11-2	ASSLSRVNEQF
-	TRBV11-1	ASSGRGYGYT
-	TRBV3-1/TRBV3-2	ASSQGRGRETQY
-	TRBV7-2	ASSLGWRSPSRVTDTQY
TRBD1	TRBV2	ASRRATGANEKLF
-	TRBV15	ATSSVGAGGNQPQH
TRBD1	TRBV7-3	ASSPTGTGVTYNEQF
-	TRBV3-1/TRBV3-2	ASSLGQGRERNEQF